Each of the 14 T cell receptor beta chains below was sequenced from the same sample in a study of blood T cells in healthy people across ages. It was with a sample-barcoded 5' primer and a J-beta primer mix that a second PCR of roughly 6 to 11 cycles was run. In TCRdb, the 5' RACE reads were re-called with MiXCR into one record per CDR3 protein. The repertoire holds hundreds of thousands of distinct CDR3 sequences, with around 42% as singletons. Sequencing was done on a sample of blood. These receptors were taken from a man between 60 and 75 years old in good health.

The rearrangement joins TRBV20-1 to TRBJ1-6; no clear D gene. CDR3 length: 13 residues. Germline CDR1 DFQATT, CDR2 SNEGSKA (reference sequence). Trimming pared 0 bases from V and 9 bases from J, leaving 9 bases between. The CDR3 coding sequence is TGCAGTGCTAGAGATACCCGGGTTTCACCCCTCCACTTT. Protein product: CSARDTRVSPLHF.

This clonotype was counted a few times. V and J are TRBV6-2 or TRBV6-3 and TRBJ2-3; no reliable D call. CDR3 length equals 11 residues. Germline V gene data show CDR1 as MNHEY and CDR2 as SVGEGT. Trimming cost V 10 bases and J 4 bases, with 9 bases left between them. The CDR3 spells CATIRSDTQYF. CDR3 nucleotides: TGTGCCACCATCCGATCAGATACGCAGTATTTT.

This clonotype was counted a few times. The CDR3 region has the DNA TGTGCCAGCAGCCCCCTGAAGCGGGGGGTCCAAGCCCCCTACGAGCAGTACTTC. Its translation: CASSPLKRGVQAPYEQYF. The chain couples TRBV12-3 or TRBV12-4 to TRBJ2-7, with 9 bases identical to TRBD2. The CDR3 runs to 18 residues. Trimming removed 6 bases from V and 2 bases from J; junction bases left unmatched: 17.

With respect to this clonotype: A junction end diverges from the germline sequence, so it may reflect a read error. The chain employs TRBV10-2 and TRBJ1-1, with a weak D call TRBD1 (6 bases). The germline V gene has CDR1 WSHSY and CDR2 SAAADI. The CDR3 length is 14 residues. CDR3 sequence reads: CAGRRGGMNTEAFF. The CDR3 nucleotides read TGCGCCGGCAGGAGGGGGGGAATGAACACTGAAGCTTTCTTT.

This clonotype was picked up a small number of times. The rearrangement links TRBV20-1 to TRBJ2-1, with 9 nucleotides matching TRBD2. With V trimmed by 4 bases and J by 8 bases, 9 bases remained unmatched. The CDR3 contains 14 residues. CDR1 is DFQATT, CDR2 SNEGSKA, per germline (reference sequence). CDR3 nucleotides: TGCAGTGCTATTGGCGGGGGGGGTGGGCATGAGCAGTTCTTC. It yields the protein CSAIGGGGGHEQFF.

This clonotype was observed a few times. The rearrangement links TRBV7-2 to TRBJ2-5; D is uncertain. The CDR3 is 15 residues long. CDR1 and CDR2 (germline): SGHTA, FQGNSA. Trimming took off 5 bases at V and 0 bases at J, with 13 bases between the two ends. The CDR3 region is CASSPHSAYQETQYF. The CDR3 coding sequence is TGTGCCAGCAGCCCCCACTCAGCGTACCAAGAGACCCAGTACTTC.

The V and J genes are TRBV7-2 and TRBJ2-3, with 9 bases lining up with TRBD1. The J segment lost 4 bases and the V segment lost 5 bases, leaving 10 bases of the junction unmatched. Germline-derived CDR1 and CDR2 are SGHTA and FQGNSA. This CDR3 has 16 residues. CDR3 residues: CASSPLDRGFADTQYF. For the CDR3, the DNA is TGTGCCAGCAGCCCCCTGGACAGGGGCTTCGCAGATACGCAGTATTTT.

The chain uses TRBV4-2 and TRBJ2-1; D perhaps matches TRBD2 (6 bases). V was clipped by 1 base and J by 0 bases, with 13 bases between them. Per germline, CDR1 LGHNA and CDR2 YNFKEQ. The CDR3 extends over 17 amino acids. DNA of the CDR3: TGTGCCAGCAGCCAAGCACAGCGGGTTAGCTCCTACAATGAGCAGTTCTTC. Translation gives CASSQAQRVSSYNEQFF.

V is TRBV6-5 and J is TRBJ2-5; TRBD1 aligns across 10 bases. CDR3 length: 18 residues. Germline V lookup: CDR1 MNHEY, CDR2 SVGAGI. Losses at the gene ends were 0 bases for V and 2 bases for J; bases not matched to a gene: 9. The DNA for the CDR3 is TGTGCCAGCAGTTACTCGGTGGGGACAGGGGCCTTACAAGAGACCCAGTACTTC. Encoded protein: CASSYSVGTGALQETQYF.

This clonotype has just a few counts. This CDR3 reads CASSLGAPGQAYEQYF. CDR3 DNA sequence: TGCGCCAGCAGCTTGGGGGCACCGGGACAGGCCTACGAGCAGTACTTC. The chain uses TRBV5-1 and TRBJ2-7; TRBD1 aligns across 8 bases. In germline, CDR1 is SGHRS, CDR2 YFSETQ. The trim removed 0 bases at V and 2 bases at J, leaving 7 bases unmatched. CDR3 length: 16 amino acids.

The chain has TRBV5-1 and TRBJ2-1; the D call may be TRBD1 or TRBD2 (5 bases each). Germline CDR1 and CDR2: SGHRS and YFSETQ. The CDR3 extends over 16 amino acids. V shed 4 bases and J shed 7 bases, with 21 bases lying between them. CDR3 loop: CASSRSVGARANEQFF. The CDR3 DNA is TGCGCCAGCAGCCGAAGTGTCGGGGCCCGAGCGAATGAGCAGTTCTTC.

CDR3 residues: CASSQQPCNEQFF. Written as DNA, the CDR3 is TGTGCCAGCAGTCAGCAGCCATGCAATGAGCAGTTCTTC. The chain uses TRBV7-2 and TRBJ2-1, with unresolved D. The CDR3 consists of 13 residues. Trimming stripped 6 bases from V and 6 bases from J, with 12 bases between. Germline V gene sequence: CDR1 SGHTA, CDR2 FQGNSA.

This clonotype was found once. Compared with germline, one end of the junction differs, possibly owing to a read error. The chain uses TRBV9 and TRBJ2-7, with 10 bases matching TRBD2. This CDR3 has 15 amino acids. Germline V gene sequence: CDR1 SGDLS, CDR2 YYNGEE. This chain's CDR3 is CACSVSSGGFYEQYF. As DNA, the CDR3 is TGTGCCTGCAGCGTGTCTAGCGGGGGCTTCTACGAGCAGTACTTC.

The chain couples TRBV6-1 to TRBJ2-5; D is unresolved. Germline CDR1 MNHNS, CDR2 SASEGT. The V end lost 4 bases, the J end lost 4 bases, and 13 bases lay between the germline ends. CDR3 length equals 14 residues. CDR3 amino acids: CASSGEWGSETQYF. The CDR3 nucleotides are TGTGCCAGCAGTGGAGAGTGGGGTTCAGAGACCCAGTACTTC.